The 5 T cell receptor beta chains reported below all come from one sample, sequenced in a study of blood T cells in healthy people across ages. A second about 7 to 12 cycle PCR used barcoded and J-beta primers. A single record per CDR3 protein comes from TCRdb applying MiXCR to the 5' RACE reads. The sample comprises about 1 million distinct CDR3 sequences, 40% to 55% of which are singletons, and approximately 20% rests with the top ten. Specimen: blood. The receptors stem from a woman aged 55-69 years in good health.

This clonotype was seen only a few times. The J gene is TRBJ2-5, the V gene TRBV7-3; TRBD2 might be the D (6 bases). This CDR3 is 15 amino acids long. V dropped 1 base and J dropped 5 bases, with 14 bases sitting between them. Germline loops: CDR1 SGHTA, CDR2 FQGTGA. The CDR3, as DNA: TGTGCCAGCAGCTTAAAGGCGGGATGGGAGGAGACCCAGTACTTC. It yields the protein CASSLKAGWEETQYF. The whole variable domain, remainder taken from reference TRBV7-3 and TRBJ2-5, is GAGVSQTPSNKVTEKGKYVELRCDPISGHTALYWYRQSLGQGPEFLIYFQGTGAADDSGLPNDRFFAVRPEGSVSTLKIQRTERGDSAVYLCASSLKAGWEETQYFGPGTRLLVL.

The chain is built from TRBV20-1 and TRBJ2-5; D unresolved. TRBJ2-7 explains the end of the DNA better; the J call may be wrong. This CDR3 is 14 amino acids long. CDR1 is DFQATT and CDR2 is SNEGSKA in the germline V gene (reference sequence). CDR3 nucleotide sequence: TGCAGTGCTAGAGCGGACGGCTTCTCCTACGAGCAGTACTTC. Protein product: CSARADGFSYEQYF.

This clonotype has more than one count but fewer than ten. The chain is built from TRBV12-3 or TRBV12-4 and TRBJ2-7, with 10 nucleotides matching TRBD2. CDR3 size: 13 residues. Germline trimming cut 10 bases from V and 1 base from J; bases unmatched to any gene: 4. The CDR3 protein is CATGLAASYEQYF. The CDR3 DNA reads TGTGCCACCGGACTAGCGGCTTCCTACGAGCAGTACTTC.

The J gene is TRBJ1-2, the V gene TRBV7-2; D gene ambiguous. The germline CDR1 and CDR2 sequences are SGHTA and FQGNSA. The CDR3 runs to 14 residues. The V end was cut by 2 bases, the J end by 7 bases, with 14 bases between. The CDR3 nucleotides are TGTGCCAGCAGCTTAAATTCGGGGATGCTTGGCTACACCTTC. Protein: CASSLNSGMLGYTF.

This chain links TRBV20-1 with TRBJ1-2, with unresolved D. The CDR3 sequence is 13 residues long. Per germline, CDR1 DFQATT and CDR2 SNEGSKA (reference sequence). Trimming left V 3 bases short and J 6 bases short, with 14 bases between. The DNA for the CDR3 is TGCAGTGCTAGCCCAGGCTTGGCGAATGGCTACACCTTC. Its protein product is CSASPGLANGYTF.